The next 32 T cell receptor beta chains were all read from a single sample in a study of early T cells in non-severe SARS-CoV-2 infection. One entry per CDR3 protein, called by TCRdb with MiXCR from the 5' RACE reads. Of about 11,000 distinct CDR3 sequences in the sample, 4.8% were seen once. The specimen was whole blood. These receptors were taken from an adult who was a healthcare worker with PCR-confirmed SARS-CoV-2 infection or an uninfected control (not recorded which).

This clonotype was detected many times. V is TRBV7-6 and J is TRBJ2-2; the D is unclear. The V and J ends lost 5 bases and 5 bases respectively, with 12 bases between them. CDR3 length: 14 amino acids. Germline CDR1 reads SGHVS; CDR2 reads FNYEAQ. The CDR3 nucleotides read TGTGCCAGCAGCCCAGAAACGATGACCGGGGAGCTGTTTTTT. Protein sequence: CASSPETMTGELFF.

The CDR3 spells CASSPSGLGSGLAGPTYEQYF. In nucleotides, the CDR3 is TGTGCCAGCAGCCCCAGCGGACTAGGTTCGGGACTAGCGGGGCCCACCTACGAGCAGTACTTC. The chain uses TRBV3-1 and TRBJ2-7; TRBD2 agrees at 13 bases. Germline-derived CDR1 and CDR2 are LGHDT and YNNKEL (reference sequence). This CDR3 is built from 21 residues. J lost 2 bases, V lost 4 bases, and 20 bases had no gene match.

By sample share, this clonotype is medium-sized. The chain links TRBV29-1 to TRBJ2-3; D unclear. The CDR3 spans 13 residues. CDR1 is SQVTM, CDR2 ANQGSEA, per germline. Trimming removed 3 bases from V and 1 base from J, with 8 bases in between. DNA for the CDR3: TGCAGCGTTGAGAAGGCCGGCACAGATACGCAGTATTTT. Its protein product is CSVEKAGTDTQYF.

This clonotype is judged medium-sized. The chain carries TRBV2 and TRBJ1-5; a weak D match, TRBD1 (6 bases). The CDR3 spans 15 residues. The germline V and J ends were trimmed by 1 base and 7 bases, with 14 bases remaining between them. Germline V CDR1 and CDR2: SNHLY, FYNNEI. Written as DNA, the CDR3 is TGTGCCAGCAGTGAAGACAGGGCGGCAGGCCAGCCCCAGCATTTT. Translating gives CASSEDRAAGQPQHF.

This clonotype was recorded at least ten times. V is TRBV12-3 or TRBV12-4 and J is TRBJ2-1; D call uncertain. There are 15 residues in the CDR3. V was pared by 3 bases and J by 8 bases, with 17 bases between. DNA of the CDR3: TGTGCCAGCAGTTTGCAGAGTGGAACCGTTTATGAGCAGTTCTTC. Translating it yields CASSLQSGTVYEQFF.

This clonotype showed up many times. The rearrangement uses TRBV20-1 and TRBJ2-5, with D unresolved. The CDR3 is made up of 14 amino acids. Germline V gene data show CDR1 as DFQATT and CDR2 as SNEGSKA (reference sequence). Trimming pared 3 bases from V and 2 bases from J, leaving 13 bases between. The CDR3 bases are TGCAGTGCTAGCGGCGGTGTCGTTCAAGAGACCCAGTACTTC. This gives the protein CSASGGVVQETQYF.

Many counts were recorded for this clonotype. V is TRBV20-1 and J is TRBJ1-5; D gene uncertain. The CDR3 covers 13 residues. Per the germline V gene, CDR1 is DFQATT and CDR2 is SNEGSKA (reference sequence). V gave up 2 bases and J gave up 1 base, with 6 bases separating them. CDR3 loop: CSARTGSNQPQHF. The CDR3 region has the DNA TGCAGTGCTAGAACCGGGAGCAATCAGCCCCAGCATTTT.

This clonotype was counted many times. The gene calls are TRBV6-5 and TRBJ1-3; a possible D gene is TRBD1 (6 bases). CDR1 and CDR2 from the germline V gene are MNHEY and SVGAGI. V lost 6 bases to trimming and J lost 0 bases, with 12 bases between them. The CDR3 covers 15 residues. CDR3 amino acids: CASRSQGNSGNTIYF. The CDR3 DNA is TGTGCCAGCAGGTCCCAGGGGAACTCTGGAAACACCATATATTTT.

This clonotype was counted many times. The rearrangement links TRBV12-2 to TRBJ2-7; the table names TRBD1, a call not compared with the DNA. TRBV12-2 constitutes a pseudogene. There are 16 residues in the CDR3. DNA for the CDR3: TGTGCAAGTCGCTTAGCGGCAGGGACAGACACCTACGAGCAGTACTTC. Its translation: CASRLAAGTDTYEQYF.

This clonotype was seen repeatedly, ten times or more. The CDR3 nucleotides read TGTGCCAGCAGGGTCTACACCGGGGAGCTGTTTTTT. This sequence encodes CASRVYTGELFF. This sequence joins TRBV2 and TRBJ2-2; D is undetermined. V dropped 6 bases and J dropped 3 bases, with 5 bases sitting between them. In germline, CDR1 is SNHLY, CDR2 FYNNEI. CDR3 length: 12 amino acids.

This clonotype appeared many times. The rearrangement joins TRBV5-1 to TRBJ2-1; the D is unclear. Trimming removed 4 bases at V and 6 bases at J, with 20 bases between. The CDR3 has 16 residues. Germline CDR1 and CDR2: SGHRS and YFSETQ. The DNA for the CDR3 is TGCGCCAGCAGCCCTGAGGCTATCTACTCGGGCAATGAGCAGTTCTTC. It is translated as CASSPEAIYSGNEQFF. Filled out from reference TRBV5-1 and TRBJ2-1, the complete variable domain reads KAGVTQTPRYLIKTRGQQVTLSCSPISGHRSVSWYQQTPGQGLQFLFEYFSETQRNKGNFPGRFSGRQFSNSRSEMNVSTLELGDSALYLCASSPEAIYSGNEQFFGPGTRLTVL.

The sample holds many counts of this clonotype. V gene TRBV29-1 combines with J gene TRBJ2-1, with 9 nucleotides matching TRBD2. The CDR3 has 19 amino acids. The ends lost 5 bases at V and 1 base at J; junction bases unmatched: 18. CDR1 is SQVTM and CDR2 is ANQGSEA in the germline V gene. As DNA, the CDR3 is TGCAGCGTTCGTCGCCAGCGGGGGGCCTTAGTGTCATCCTACAATGAGCAGTTCTTC. This encodes CSVRRQRGALVSSYNEQFF.

In its sample, this clonotype was seen many times. The chain has TRBV20-1 and TRBJ2-3; TRBD1 agrees at 8 bases. The V gene's germline CDR1 is DFQATT and CDR2 SNEGSKA (reference sequence). The CDR3 covers 14 residues. J gave up 2 bases and V 3 bases, and 4 bases lay outside the gene matches. The CDR3 loop reads CSARRTGPTDTQYF. Here the CDR3 DNA reads TGCAGTGCTAGGAGGACAGGGCCCACAGATACGCAGTATTTT.

This clonotype was observed at least ten times. Here the CDR3 reads CASSPRRAEAFF. Here the CDR3 DNA reads TGTGCCAGCAGCCCAAGGCGGGCTGAAGCTTTCTTT. The V call is TRBV6-5, the J call TRBJ1-1; D not certain. Germline CDR1 and CDR2: MNHEY and SVGAGI. V dropped 6 bases and J dropped 6 bases, with 11 bases sitting between them. The CDR3 runs to 12 residues.

This clonotype was observed a handful of times. The genes are TRBV12-3 or TRBV12-4 and TRBJ1-1; D is ambiguous. The CDR3 is 12 residues long. The ends were cut back, 3 bases at V and 6 bases at J, with 8 bases in the middle. The DNA for the CDR3 is TGTGCCAGCAGTTTCGTTAGTTCTGAAGCTTTCTTT. This translates into CASSFVSSEAFF.

By frequency in the sample, this clonotype is medium-sized. The rearrangement links TRBV7-3 to TRBJ1-2; 9 bases map to TRBD1. The CDR3 has 13 residues. V shed 2 bases and J 6 bases; nucleotides not matched to a gene: 1. Looked up from germline, CDR1 is SGHTA and CDR2 is FQGTGA. CDR3 in amino acids: CASSLGTGHGYTF. CDR3 coding DNA: TGTGCCAGCAGCTTAGGGACAGGGCATGGCTACACCTTC.

This clonotype was detected ten times or more. The chain recombines TRBV6-6 with TRBJ1-1; D is unresolved. The V end was cut by 6 bases, the J end by 3 bases, with 5 bases between. Looked up from germline, CDR1 is MNHNY and CDR2 is SVGAGI (reference sequence). The CDR3 consists of 11 residues. The CDR3 nucleotides read TGTGCCAGCAGGGCCTACACTGAAGCTTTCTTT. It codes for CASRAYTEAFF.

By sample share, this clonotype is medium-sized. CDR3 in DNA: TGTGCCAGCAGTTACTCGGAGGGAGCGGATGAAGCTTTCTTT. It codes for CASSYSEGADEAFF. V gene TRBV6-6 combines with J gene TRBJ1-1, with unresolved D. The CDR3 loop spans 14 amino acids. Trimming stripped 0 bases from V and 7 bases from J, with 12 bases between. Looked up from germline, CDR1 is MNHNY and CDR2 is SVGAGI (reference sequence).

In the case of this clonotype: Just one base apart from a much larger clone, this may be a read error. The chain combines TRBV19 with TRBJ2-1; no clear D. The CDR3 runs 13 residues. CDR1 LNHDA and CDR2 SQIVND come from the germline V gene (reference sequence). The V end was cut by 2 bases, the J end by 11 bases, with 13 bases between. CDR3: CASSIYSRNKQFF. DNA for the CDR3: TGTGCCAGTAGTATATACAGCAGAAATAAGCAGTTCTTC.

In its sample, this clonotype is medium-sized. No conserved phenylalanine or tryptophan is present at the end of the CDR3, so a read error is the likely explanation. The limits of the CDR3 on the DNA are not certain, so only TCRdb's listed CDR3 is given. The chain employs TRBV7-8 and TRBJ2-7; the listed D gene, TRBD1, was not tested against the DNA. Germline V lookup: CDR1 SGHVS, CDR2 FQNEAQ. The CDR3 sequence runs 8 residues, both termini included. CDR3 sequence: CASSVQVI.

In its sample, this clonotype was seen a few times. This sequence joins TRBV5-1 and TRBJ1-4; 8 bases line up with TRBD1. The CDR3 runs to 16 residues. Germline V gene lookup returns CDR1 SGHRS and CDR2 YFSETQ. The junction had 9 bases not matched to a gene; V was cut back by 6 bases and J by 2 bases. CDR3 sequence: CASTVTGEATNEKLFF. CDR3 nucleotides: TGCGCCAGCACCGTGACAGGGGAGGCGACTAATGAAAAACTGTTTTTT.

This clonotype was picked up many times. Written as DNA, the CDR3 is TGTGCCAGCAGCTCAAGCCCTAGACAGATACTAAACACTGAAGCTTTCTTT. It is translated as CASSSSPRQILNTEAFF. The rearrangement links TRBV7-6 to TRBJ1-1, with D tentatively TRBD1 (5 bases). Trimming stripped 4 bases from V and 2 bases from J, with 20 bases between. CDR3 length: 17 residues. Germline loops: CDR1 SGHVS, CDR2 FNYEAQ.

This clonotype has a count of ten or more. The chain is built from TRBV20-1 and TRBJ2-7; 10 nucleotides match TRBD1. This CDR3 comprises 14 residues. The germline gives CDR1 DFQATT, CDR2 SNEGSKA (reference sequence). With 1 base clipped from V and 4 bases from J, the junction kept 4 bases outside the gene matches. CDR3 coding DNA: TGCAGTGCTAGAGGTGACAGGGGGCGATACGAGCAGTACTTC. Translated, it gives CSARGDRGRYEQYF.

The sample holds many counts of this clonotype. The chain couples TRBV6-5 to TRBJ2-5; D ambiguous. CDR1 MNHEY and CDR2 SVGAGI come from the germline V gene. The CDR3 sequence is 14 residues long. Trimming took off 2 bases at V and 0 bases at J, with 7 bases between the two ends. The CDR3 loop reads CASSYDRDQETQYF. The CDR3, as DNA: TGTGCCAGCAGTTACGACCGAGACCAAGAGACCCAGTACTTC.

This clonotype was seen repeatedly, ten times or more. This chain connects TRBV20-1 to TRBJ2-5; 11 bases fit TRBD2. This CDR3 has 17 amino acids. Germline lookup yields CDR1 DFQATT and CDR2 SNEGSKA (reference sequence). Trimming cost V 4 bases and J 5 bases; bases outside gene matches: 15. CDR3 in amino acids: CSAKRANSGGAWETQYF. CDR3 sequence (DNA): TGCAGTGCTAAGCGGGCTAATAGCGGGGGGGCCTGGGAGACCCAGTACTTC.

This clonotype has ten or more counts. The chain employs TRBV13 and TRBJ2-7; D possibly uses TRBD1 or TRBD2 (7 bases each). Germline CDR1 and CDR2: PRHDT and FYEKMQ (reference sequence). V was cut by 5 bases and J by 2 bases, with 16 bases left in between. This CDR3 has 15 amino acids. The CDR3 protein is CASSAGVRGTYEQYF. CDR3 nucleotides: TGTGCCAGCAGCGCGGGGGTCAGGGGGACCTACGAGCAGTACTTC.

This clonotype was counted at least ten times. The chain has TRBV30 and TRBJ2-2; D remains ambiguous. The V end was cut by 0 bases, the J end by 7 bases, with 9 bases between. The CDR3 loop spans 13 amino acids. CDR1 and CDR2 (germline): GTSNPN, SVGIG (reference sequence). DNA of the CDR3: TGTGCCTGGAGTGTCGGAGATCACGGGGAGCTGTTTTTT. It translates to CAWSVGDHGELFF.

This clonotype is medium-sized. This chain connects TRBV25-1 to TRBJ2-3; D perhaps matches TRBD1 (6 bases). The CDR3 covers 15 residues. Germline lookup yields CDR1 MGHDK and CDR2 SYGVNS. Trimming left V 6 bases short and J 2 bases short, with 15 bases between. The CDR3 region is CASSLGQGNTDTQYF. CDR3 coding DNA: TGTGCCAGCAGCCTGGGACAAGGAAACACAGATACGCAGTATTTT.

The chain couples TRBV10-3 to TRBJ2-7, with 7 bases matching TRBD2. Germline-derived CDR1 and CDR2 are ENHRY and SYGVKD. The CDR3 has 14 amino acids. Trimming removed 2 bases from V and 3 bases from J; junction bases left unmatched: 4. Here the CDR3 reads CAISETSAYYEQYF. Here the CDR3 DNA reads TGTGCCATCAGTGAGACTAGCGCTTACTACGAGCAGTACTTC.

This clonotype was counted ten times or more. The CDR3 DNA reads TGTGCCAGCAGTGAGGCGGAAGGGTCCGATGAGCAGTTCTTC. It encodes CASSEAEGSDEQFF. The rearrangement uses TRBV6-4 and TRBJ2-1; D is unresolved. CDR3 length: 14 residues. CDR1 and CDR2 (germline): MRHNA, SNTAGT. Trimming cost V 3 bases and J 8 bases, with 14 bases left between them.

This clonotype was detected many times. V gene TRBV18 combines with J gene TRBJ2-5; D gene uncertain. The germline V gene has CDR1 KGHSH and CDR2 LQKENI. The length of the CDR3 is 13 residues. The V and J ends lost 3 bases and 5 bases respectively, with 10 bases between them. CDR3 nucleotides: TGTGCCAGCTCACCTAACTATGGGGAGACCCAGTACTTC. Translating gives CASSPNYGETQYF.

This clonotype was counted at least ten times. The CDR3 here is CASSYGTGDNQPQHF. CDR3 nucleotide sequence: TGTGCCAGCAGCTACGGGACAGGGGATAATCAGCCCCAGCATTTT. This chain links TRBV5-6 with TRBJ1-5; 10 bases are a match to TRBD1. V lost 3 bases and J lost 4; bases outside the gene matches: 4. Germline V gene sequence: CDR1 SGHDT, CDR2 YYEEEE. The CDR3 spans 15 residues.